This is a list of T cell receptor beta chains from one sample in a study of blood T cell repertoires in COVID-19. Sequenced by immunoSEQ multiplex PCR; TCRdb stores in-frame clones only, minus some. Of 150,000 to 200,000 clones listed, about nine tenths are singletons. The specimen sequenced was peripheral blood. These receptors were obtained from a woman in her 50s with acute or convalescent COVID-19. The CDR3 runs from the conserved cysteine through the conserved F or W. D genes are given only for firm matches. Size is omitted from some rows. Given values are once, few, many or a class for expanded clones.

d_call j_call v_call cdr3_length clone_size cdr3_nt cdr3_aa
TRBD1 TRBJ1-4 TRBV3-1/TRBV3-2 11 - TGTGCCAGCAGCCACTTGGGACAGTTTGTTTTT CASSHLGQFVF
- TRBJ1-2 TRBV7-8 15 once TGTGCCAGCAGCTTAGAAGGCCGGACAGCTCTTGTCTACACCTTC CASSLEGRTALVYTF
TRBD1 TRBJ2-5 TRBV7-3 13 - TGTGCCAGCAGCCGTGACAGGGGGGAGACCCAGTACTTC CASSRDRGETQYF
TRBD1 TRBJ1-5 TRBV27 17 - TGTGCCAGCAGTTTACGCTTATCAGGACAGGGGGTGTTGGCCCAGCATTTT CASSLRLSGQGVLAQHF
- TRBJ1-1 TRBV18 14 - TGTGCCAGCTCCCCAGGTAGCATGAACACTGAAGCTTTCTTT CASSPGSMNTEAFF
TRBD1 TRBJ1-4 TRBV2 11 - TGTGCCAGCAGTGGGTTGGGGACAGCGACCTTT CASSGLGTATF
- TRBJ2-7 TRBV11-1 15 - TGTGCCAGCAGCTTAGAGCGGGCAGGGGGACACGAGCAGTACTTC CASSLERAGGHEQYF
TRBD1 TRBJ1-5 TRBV7-8 16 - TGTGCCAGCAGCTTAGCGCACTGGACAGGGAATCAGCCCCAGCATTTT CASSLAHWTGNQPQHF
- TRBJ2-2 TRBV29-1 14 - TGCAGCGTTATGTTTGGACAGTACACCGGGGAGCTGTTTTTT CSVMFGQYTGELFF
- TRBJ2-1 TRBV27 18 - TGTGCCAGCAGTTTAGCCGACACCCCGCGGGGGCGTTACAATGAGCAGTTCTTC CASSLADTPRGRYNEQFF
- TRBJ1-2 TRBV13 11 - TGTGCCAGCAGCTTAGTCACAGGCTACACCTTC CASSLVTGYTF
TRBD1 TRBJ1-5 TRBV28 14 - TGTGCCAGCAGTTCAGGGGGGAGCAATCAGCCCCAGCATTTT CASSSGGSNQPQHF
TRBD1 TRBJ1-1 TRBV19 12 - TGTGCCAGTGGCTTGCAGGGGGCTGAAGCTTTCTTT CASGLQGAEAFF
- TRBJ2-2 TRBV9 13 few TGTGCCAGCAGCGTAAGGGGCACCGGGGAGCTGTTTTTT CASSVRGTGELFF
TRBD2 TRBJ2-1 TRBV7-9 14 - TGTGCCAGCAGACTAGCGGGAGGGCTCGGTGAGCAGTTCTTC CASRLAGGLGEQFF
- TRBJ2-5 TRBV10-3 14 once TGTGCCATCAGTGCGTCACTAGCAGGGGAGACCCAGTACTTC CAISASLAGETQYF
- TRBJ1-2 TRBV5-8 14 - TGTGCCAGCAGCTTGGGAACAGGGTACTATGGCTACACCTTC CASSLGTGYYGYTF